These 12 T cell receptor beta chains were sequenced from one sample in a study of T-cell memory formation after mild COVID-19. Each CDR3 protein gets one entry after TCRdb re-called the 5' RACE reads with MiXCR. This sample has under 450,000 distinct CDR3 sequences, with 20% to 25% found just once. The sequencing input was PBMCs or a T cell subset sorted from them (not recorded which). These receptors all stem from an adult woman who had mild COVID-19 (a few samples of this study predate the infection). Cell type and time point are not known.

This clonotype came up a few times. The CDR3: CASSRLAGGPPGDEQYF. In DNA, the CDR3 is TGTGCCAGCAGCCGACTAGCGGGAGGACCGCCGGGGGACGAGCAGTACTTC. The rearrangement links TRBV6-2 or TRBV6-3 to TRBJ2-7, with 13 bases identical to TRBD2. This CDR3 is built from 17 residues. The V gene's germline CDR1 is MNHEY and CDR2 SVGEGT. The junction had 13 bases not matched to a gene; V was cut back by 6 bases and J by 5 bases.

V and J are TRBV7-2 and TRBJ2-1, with TRBD2 as a possible D gene (7 bases). Germline CDR1 and CDR2: SGHTA and FQGNSA. The V end lost 5 bases, the J end lost 2 bases, and 25 bases lay between the germline ends. CDR3 length: 19 amino acids. This CDR3 reads CASSPIRGKVAGTYNEQFF. DNA for the CDR3: TGTGCCAGCAGCCCAATTAGGGGGAAGGTAGCGGGCACCTACAATGAGCAGTTCTTC.

V usage is TRBV24-1 and J usage is TRBJ2-2, with 10 bases identical to TRBD1. The CDR3 is 15 residues long. Germline lookup yields CDR1 KGHDR and CDR2 SFDVKD. After removal of 8 bases from V and 6 bases from J, the junction contained 8 bases not matched to a gene. The CDR3 loop reads CATTPGQGRSGELFF. For the CDR3, the DNA is TGTGCCACCACCCCGGGACAGGGGCGTTCCGGGGAGCTGTTTTTT.

The CDR3 is CASSLIGGGSYEQYF. In DNA form, the CDR3 reads TGTGCCAGCAGCCTCATCGGGGGGGGCTCCTACGAGCAGTACTTC. The chain carries TRBV5-4 and TRBJ2-7; TRBD2 matches at 8 bases. The V segment lost 4 bases and the J segment 0 bases; nucleotides outside the gene matches: 6. The CDR3 has 15 residues. The germline V gene has CDR1 SGHNT and CDR2 YYREEE (reference sequence). The full variable domain, in which reference TRBV5-4 and TRBJ2-7 provide the parts outside the CDR3, is ETGVTQSPTHLIKTRGQQVTLRCSSQSGHNTVSWYQQALGQGPQFIFQYYREEENGRGNFPPRFSGLQFPNYSSELNVNALELDDSALYLCASSLIGGGSYEQYFGPGTRLTVT.

The CDR3 DNA reads as TGTGCCAGCAGCTTACAGGGCACGAATCAGCCCCAGCATTTT. Amino acids: CASSLQGTNQPQHF. This chain uses TRBV7-2 with TRBJ1-5; TRBD1 might be the D (5 bases). Between the trimmed V and J ends, which lost 2 bases and 4 bases, there was a span of 9 bases. The germline gives CDR1 SGHTA, CDR2 FQGNSA. This CDR3 is 14 amino acids long.

The chain couples TRBV6-5 to TRBJ1-2, with D hard to call. The V gene lost 0 bases and the J gene lost 6 bases, with 26 bases spanning the gap. The CDR3 is 19 amino acids. Germline CDR1 reads MNHEY; CDR2 reads SVGAGI. The CDR3 DNA reads as TGTGCCAGCAGTTACTCGTCTAGAAATCTCCGCCGGTTAGAGGATGGCTACACCTTC. Its protein product is CASSYSSRNLRRLEDGYTF.

This clonotype was seen a handful of times. This chain uses TRBV29-1 with TRBJ2-3, with D tentatively TRBD1 or TRBD2 (5 bases each). Germline-derived CDR1 and CDR2 are SQVTM and ANQGSEA. The V end was cut by 3 bases, the J end by 2 bases, with 21 bases between. The CDR3 length is 17 residues. The CDR3 DNA reads as TGCAGCGTTGAGAGGCCCGGGACCGCCTTTACCACAGATACGCAGTATTTT. Protein product: CSVERPGTAFTTDTQYF.

This clonotype has a handful of counts. The chain is built from TRBV12-3 or TRBV12-4 and TRBJ1-2; unclear D gene. V was shortened by 5 bases and J by 5 bases, with 18 bases between the two germline ends. This CDR3 region has 15 residues. CDR3: CASSPRAKGRYGYTF. The CDR3 DNA reads as TGTGCCAGCAGTCCGCGAGCCAAGGGTCGGTATGGCTACACCTTC.

This rearrangement joins TRBV29-1 to TRBJ1-1; D gene uncertain. Germline lookup yields CDR1 SQVTM and CDR2 ANQGSEA. This CDR3 has 15 amino acids. V was clipped by 0 bases and J by 1 base, with 12 bases between them. The CDR3 sequence: CSVEDPNRKNTEAFF. Written as DNA, the CDR3 is TGCAGCGTTGAAGATCCGAACAGAAAGAACACTGAAGCTTTCTTT.

In its sample, this clonotype was seen a few times. V usage is TRBV12-3 or TRBV12-4 and J usage is TRBJ2-2, with a tentative D call TRBD2 (6 bases). Trimming took off 4 bases at V and 2 bases at J, with 17 bases between the two ends. The CDR3 covers 17 residues. DNA of the CDR3: TGTGCCAGCAGTTCGGGGATTAGCGGAGTCAACACCGGGGAGCTGTTTTTT. It translates to CASSSGISGVNTGELFF.

J is TRBJ2-7 and V is TRBV25-1; D gene unclear. Germline assignment: CDR1 MGHDK and CDR2 SYGVNS. Trimming pared 6 bases from V and 3 bases from J, leaving 15 bases between. The CDR3 covers 14 residues. The CDR3 nucleotides read TGTGCCAGCAGGGAGACAAGGGCCAGCTACGAGCAGTACTTC. It yields the protein CASRETRASYEQYF.

The V call is TRBV12-3 or TRBV12-4, the J call TRBJ2-5, with D possibly called TRBD1 or TRBD2 (5 bases each). The CDR3 runs 11 residues. Trimming took off 9 bases at V and 5 bases at J, with 10 bases between the two ends. The chain's CDR3 is CASGTRETQYF. As DNA, the CDR3 is TGTGCCAGTGGGACCCGGGAGACCCAGTACTTC.